These T cell receptor beta chains were read from a single sample in a study of cytomegalovirus exposure and HLA in healthy donors. TCRdb's table, derived via immunoSEQ multiplex PCR, lists solely in-frame clones and lacks some. This sample has approximately 150,000 clones, with 70% to 80% found just once. Sequenced input: PBMCs. The receptors here all came from a man between 18 and 29 years old in good health and CMV-seropositive. CDR3s include the opening cysteine and the closing phenylalanine or tryptophan. The D gene is left open where the match is weak. The listing skips clone size in some rows; elsewhere it reads once, few, many or a size class.

CDR3 protein: CASSLGRQGTGANVLTF; CDR3 DNA: TGCGCCAGCAGCTTGGGGCGACAGGGCACTGGGGCCAACGTCCTGACTTTC; V gene: TRBV5-1; clone size: .; D gene: TRBD1; J gene: TRBJ2-6
CDR3 protein: CATTDRFYEQYF; CDR3 DNA: TGTGCCACTACCGACAGGTTCTACGAGCAGTACTTC; V gene: TRBV28; clone size: .; D gene: .; J gene: TRBJ2-7
CDR3 protein: CASSREGNYGYTF; CDR3 DNA: TGTGCCAGCAGCAGAGAGGGTAACTATGGCTACACCTTC; V gene: TRBV4-2; clone size: .; D gene: .; J gene: TRBJ1-2
CDR3 protein: CSAAAEAFF; CDR3 DNA: TGCAGTGCGGCTGCTGAAGCTTTCTTT; V gene: TRBV20-1; clone size: .; D gene: .; J gene: TRBJ1-1
CDR3 protein: CASPRLRGTEAFF; CDR3 DNA: TGTGCCAGCCCCCGTTTGAGGGGGACTGAAGCTTTCTTT; V gene: TRBV6-1; clone size: .; D gene: .; J gene: TRBJ1-1
CDR3 protein: CASSPGGQSTNTQYF; CDR3 DNA: TGTGCCAGCTCACCGGGGGGACAGTCCACGAATACGCAGTATTTT; V gene: TRBV18; clone size: .; D gene: .; J gene: TRBJ2-3
CDR3 protein: CASSQNRGQNQPQHF; CDR3 DNA: TGTGCCAGCAGTCAGAACAGGGGGCAGAATCAGCCCCAGCATTTT; V gene: TRBV6-5; clone size: .; D gene: TRBD1; J gene: TRBJ1-5
CDR3 protein: CASSPHRPANEKLFF; CDR3 DNA: TGTGCCAGCAGTCCCCACAGGCCGGCTAATGAAAAACTGTTTTTT; V gene: TRBV28; clone size: .; D gene: .; J gene: TRBJ1-4
CDR3 protein: CASSLSLREGYTF; CDR3 DNA: TGTGCCAGCAGCTTGAGTCTGAGGGAGGGCTACACCTTC; V gene: TRBV5-6; clone size: .; D gene: .; J gene: TRBJ1-2
CDR3 protein: CSVKTGISYNEQFF; CDR3 DNA: TGCAGCGTAAAAACAGGGATCTCCTACAATGAGCAGTTCTTC; V gene: TRBV29-1; clone size: .; D gene: .; J gene: TRBJ2-1
CDR3 protein: CASSLRPSMAGGAEQYF; CDR3 DNA: TGTGCCAGCAGCCTCCGCCCGTCGATGGCAGGGGGCGCCGAGCAGTACTTC; V gene: TRBV5-4; clone size: .; D gene: TRBD1; J gene: TRBJ2-7
CDR3 protein: CASSFPGLNTEAFF; CDR3 DNA: TGTGCCAGCAGCTTTCCAGGCTTGAACACTGAAGCTTTCTTT; V gene: TRBV5-4; clone size: .; D gene: .; J gene: TRBJ1-1
CDR3 protein: CASSLSGSNQPQHF; CDR3 DNA: TGTGCCAGCAGCTTATCAGGAAGCAATCAGCCCCAGCATTTT; V gene: TRBV6-6; clone size: .; D gene: .; J gene: TRBJ1-5
CDR3 protein: CASSLAGGQSSGNTIYF; CDR3 DNA: TGTGCCAGCAGCTTAGCAGGTGGCCAAAGCTCTGGAAACACCATATATTTT; V gene: TRBV13; clone size: .; D gene: .; J gene: TRBJ1-3
CDR3 protein: CASGTRGQGVRGYTF; CDR3 DNA: TGTGCCAGCGGTACAAGGGGACAGGGGGTAAGGGGCTACACCTTC; V gene: TRBV28; clone size: once; D gene: TRBD1; J gene: TRBJ1-2
CDR3 protein: CASSPRQSIEAFF; CDR3 DNA: TGTGCCAGCAGTCCGCGACAGAGCATTGAAGCTTTCTTT; V gene: TRBV2; clone size: .; D gene: .; J gene: TRBJ1-1
CDR3 protein: CASRGPQGRNEQYF; CDR3 DNA: TGTGCCAGCAGGGGCCCCCAGGGTCGGAACGAGCAGTACTTC; V gene: TRBV13; clone size: .; D gene: .; J gene: TRBJ2-7
CDR3 protein: CASSLARGRNEKLFF; CDR3 DNA: TGTGCCAGCAGCTTGGCCCGGGGTCGAAATGAAAAACTGTTTTTT; V gene: TRBV5-6; clone size: .; D gene: .; J gene: TRBJ1-4